The 3 T cell receptor beta chains listed next were all sequenced from one sample in a study of OX40 agonist ivuxolimab in advanced cancers. Profiled with immunoSEQ multiplex PCR; TCRdb holds only in-frame clones, not every one. This repertoire shows about 42,000 clones, 70% to 90% found once; its top ten account for about an eighth. The sequencing used CD4+ or CD8+ T cells sorted from blood, collected in a trial of the OX40 agonist ivuxolimab. These TCRs come from an adult with an advanced solid tumor such as melanoma, head and neck, liver or kidney cancer.

J is TRBJ1-1 and V is TRBV19, with D unresolved. The CDR3 is made up of 13 amino acids. Germline CDR1 is LNHDA and CDR2 is SQIVND (reference sequence). Trimming pared 1 base from V and 1 base from J, leaving 4 bases between. The CDR3 DNA reads TGTGCCAGTAGTATAGGGACGAACACTGAAGCTTTCTTT. Its protein is CASSIGTNTEAFF. Looking up the rest from reference TRBV19 and TRBJ1-1 gives the full variable domain: DGGITQSPKYLFRKEGQNVTLSCEQNLNHDAMYWYRQDPGQGLRLIYYSQIVNDFQKGDIAEGYSVSREKKESFPLTVTSAQKNPTAFYLCASSIGTNTEAFFGQGTRLTVV.

The V call is TRBV7-9, the J call TRBJ2-7; 7 bases agree with TRBD1. Germline CDR1 and CDR2: SEHNR and FQNEAQ (reference sequence). The CDR3 has 12 residues. V gave up 8 bases and J gave up 1 base; unmatched junction bases: 2. The DNA for the CDR3 is TGTGCCAGCCAACAGGGGTCCTACGAGCAGTACTTC. Translated, it gives CASQQGSYEQYF.

The V call is TRBV28, the J call TRBJ2-1; a possible D gene is TRBD2 (5 bases). The CDR3 length is 15 residues. CDR1 is MDHEN, CDR2 SYDVKM, per germline. V lost 3 bases and J 2 bases, leaving 11 bases between the germline ends. CDR3 protein: CASSFVSGTYNEQFF. The CDR3 bases are TGTGCCAGCAGTTTTGTCAGCGGCACCTACAATGAGCAGTTCTTC.